This record looks at one TCR beta chain sequence and its context. Its antigen remains unidentified. This sample stems from a study of T cell responses to AZD1222 COVID-19 vaccine. Regarding the study as a whole: A mostly white British donor set with more females was recruited, and clonal diversity was possibly underestimated. Repertoire sampling occurred only after the peak T cell response. Only a handful of AZD1222 recipients were seropositive at baseline.

This CDR3 comprises 13 residues. Germline loops: CDR1 SGHRS, CDR2 YFSETQ. The ends lost 7 bases at V and 10 bases at J; junction bases unmatched: 6. Clones were read by immunoSEQ multiplex PCR, and TCRdb kept only the in-frame ones, dropping some. The data hold approximately 120,000 clones, with approximately 85% observed a single time. The source was peripheral blood, collected on day 0 of MenACWY control vaccination. The chain recombines TRBV5-1 with TRBJ1-4, with TRBD1 matching 11 bases. This TCR was sampled from an adult in good health. In nucleotides, the CDR3 is TGCGCCAGCGAACCGGGACAGGGGGGAAAACTGTTTTTT. Its protein is CASEPGQGGKLFF. Combining the CDR3 with reference TRBV5-1 and TRBJ1-4 gives the whole variable domain KAGVTQTPRYLIKTRGQQVTLSCSPISGHRSVSWYQQTPGQGLQFLFEYFSETQRNKGNFPGRFSGRQFSNSRSEMNVSTLELGDSALYLCASEPGQGGKLFFGSGTQLSVL.